The rows below give T cell receptor beta chains drawn from one sample of a study of identical twins. TCRdb processed the 5' RACE reads anew with MiXCR; each CDR3 protein has one entry. The sample includes hundreds of thousands of distinct CDR3 sequences, more than 9% seen only once; the top ten take 7.2%. These data also formed part of another study, on yellow fever vaccine responses in identical twins.

Specimen: CD8+ T cells sorted from blood. These receptors were collected from a woman between 18 and 29 years old in good health. Each CDR3 is given with its conserved first and last residue. The D gene is left open where the match is weak. The size field is filled for only some rows; it gives once, few, many or a size class.

J,D,V,size,CDR3,DNA
TRBJ2-1,-,TRBV20-1,-,CSATEVPSSYNEQFF,TGCAGTGCCACGGAAGTACCCAGCTCCTACAATGAGCAGTTCTTC
TRBJ2-1,-,TRBV4-2,many,CASSQSSGPYNEQFF,TGTGCCAGCAGCCAATCGAGCGGGCCCTACAATGAGCAGTTCTTC
TRBJ2-2,TRBD1,TRBV6-2/TRBV6-3,-,CASSNRGRAGELFF,TGTGCCAGCAGCAACAGGGGGCGGGCCGGGGAGCTGTTTTTT
TRBJ2-5,TRBD2,TRBV7-8,few,CASSSKPRGTSGEETQYF,TGTGCCAGCAGCTCAAAGCCCAGGGGGACTAGCGGGGAAGAGACCCAGTACTTC
TRBJ1-2,-,TRBV12-3/TRBV12-4,-,CASRTDRDNYGYTF,TGTGCCAGCCGAACGGACCGAGATAATTATGGCTACACCTTC
TRBJ2-1,TRBD1,TRBV5-1,-,CASSFRQGEPTTYNEQFF,TGCGCCAGCAGCTTCAGACAGGGGGAACCTACGACCTACAATGAGCAGTTCTTC
TRBJ2-1,TRBD2,TRBV25-1,-,CASSELAGHNEQFF,TGTGCCAGCAGTGAACTAGCGGGACACAATGAGCAGTTCTTC
TRBJ2-7,TRBD2,TRBV9,-,CASSLRPTSGSLYEQYF,TGTGCCAGCAGCCTAAGACCCACTAGCGGGAGCCTCTACGAGCAGTACTTC
TRBJ2-1,-,TRBV21-1,-,CASGGLGLASSYNEQFF,TGTGCCAGCGGGGGTCTGGGACTAGCGAGCTCCTACAATGAGCAGTTCTTC
TRBJ1-5,-,TRBV20-1,few,CSATNGTLRGQPQHF,TGCAGTGCGACCAACGGGACACTCCGGGGTCAGCCCCAGCATTTT
TRBJ1-1,-,TRBV4-1,many,CASSQEPGTEAFF,TGCGCCAGCAGCCAAGAACCCGGGACTGAAGCTTTCTTT
TRBJ2-7,TRBD2,TRBV2,-,CASGRPYYEQYF,TGTGCAAGCGGGAGGCCCTACTACGAGCAGTACTTC
TRBJ2-5,-,TRBV20-1,-,CSARDGSDPGSSTQYF,TGCAGTGCTAGAGACGGTAGCGATCCAGGAAGCTCAACCCAGTACTTC
TRBJ2-1,-,TRBV4-1,few,CASSQVLPGELRMDEQFF,TGCGCCAGCAGCCAAGTTCTCCCAGGGGAATTGAGGATGGATGAGCAGTTCTTC
TRBJ2-1,TRBD2,TRBV7-9,-,CASSLAGGPVEEQFF,TGTGCCAGCAGCTTAGCGGGAGGGCCTGTTGAGGAGCAGTTCTTC
TRBJ1-6,TRBD1,TRBV27,many,CASSPRTGGASPLHF,TGTGCCAGCAGTCCCCGGACAGGGGGCGCGTCACCCCTCCACTTT
TRBJ2-5,-,TRBV28,-,CASSFFRGAVQETQYF,TGTGCCAGCAGTTTCTTCCGGGGAGCTGTTCAAGAGACCCAGTACTTC
TRBJ2-1,TRBD2,TRBV28,-,CASEPGLAEYNEQFF,TGTGCCAGCGAACCGGGACTAGCGGAATACAATGAGCAGTTCTTC
TRBJ2-3,TRBD2,TRBV28,many,CASSLMSGTKDTQYF,TGTGCCAGCAGTCTGATGAGCGGGACCAAAGATACGCAGTATTTT
TRBJ2-7,-,TRBV20-1,many,CSARDHQSSYEQYF,TGCAGTGCTAGAGATCACCAAAGCTCCTACGAGCAGTACTTC
TRBJ2-1,TRBD2,TRBV27,few,CASSPEPGLAGVGYNEQFF,TGTGCCAGCAGTCCCGAGCCCGGACTAGCGGGAGTGGGGTACAATGAGCAGTTCTTC
TRBJ2-2,TRBD1,TRBV5-1,many,CASSFYWTGITGELFF,TGCGCCAGCAGCTTCTACTGGACAGGGATCACCGGGGAGCTGTTTTTT
TRBJ2-5,-,TRBV5-6,-,CASSFVRGVKETQYF,TGTGCCAGCAGCTTTGTCAGGGGCGTGAAAGAGACCCAGTACTTC
TRBJ2-3,TRBD2,TRBV6-5,few,CASSYESGGGATDTQYF,TGTGCCAGCAGTTACGAATCAGGCGGGGGGGCTACAGATACGCAGTATTTT
TRBJ2-2,-,TRBV4-1,many,CASSQGFNTGELFF,TGCGCCAGCAGCCAGGGGTTTAACACCGGGGAGCTGTTTTTT
TRBJ2-5,-,TRBV5-1,few,CASSLHTGLETQYF,TGCGCCAGCAGCCTACATACAGGGTTGGAGACCCAGTACTTC
TRBJ2-1,-,TRBV24-1,few,CATSDSPSSGALEQFF,TGTGCCACCAGTGATTCCCCTAGTAGCGGAGCTCTTGAGCAGTTCTTC
TRBJ2-7,TRBD2,TRBV11-2,few,CASSLGGGPREQYF,TGTGCCAGCAGCTTAGGGGGAGGGCCGCGCGAGCAGTACTTC
TRBJ2-7,-,TRBV20-1,few,CSARDLEAGNIAYEQYF,TGCAGTGCTAGAGATTTAGAAGCGGGTAACATTGCCTACGAGCAGTACTTC
TRBJ2-2,TRBD1,TRBV5-6,few,CASSLKGQGTGELFF,TGTGCCAGCAGCCTCAAAGGACAGGGCACCGGGGAGCTGTTTTTT
TRBJ1-2,TRBD1,TRBV7-9,-,CASSQTLDRAGGYTF,TGTGCCAGCAGTCAAACTCTGGACAGGGCAGGCGGCTACACCTTC
TRBJ2-1,TRBD2,TRBV18,-,CASSPPGLAGPYNEQFF,TGTGCCAGCTCACCACCGGGACTAGCGGGACCCTACAATGAGCAGTTCTTC
TRBJ2-3,-,TRBV28,-,CASSLDPHADTQYF,TGTGCCAGCAGTTTGGATCCTCACGCAGATACGCAGTATTTT
TRBJ1-5,-,TRBV24-1,-,CATSDPDSNQPQHF,TGTGCCACCAGTGATCCGGACAGCAATCAGCCCCAGCATTTT
TRBJ2-7,-,TRBV15,few,CATSRDLGGGVEQYF,TGTGCCACCAGCAGAGATCTGGGGGGAGGAGTTGAGCAGTACTTC
TRBJ2-1,-,TRBV19,-,CASSMGRERFSSYNEQFF,TGTGCCAGTAGTATGGGCAGGGAGAGATTCTCCTCCTACAATGAGCAGTTCTTC
TRBJ2-3,-,TRBV5-5,few,CASSLLQGLVTDTQYF,TGTGCCAGCAGCTTGCTGCAGGGTCTTGTCACAGATACGCAGTATTTT
TRBJ2-2,TRBD2,TRBV10-3,-,CAIGSSGRGNTGELFF,TGTGCCATCGGTAGTAGCGGGAGAGGTAACACCGGGGAGCTGTTTTTT
TRBJ2-7,-,TRBV7-9,-,CASSLFGQGRWEQYF,TGTGCCAGCAGCTTATTTGGGCAAGGCCGATGGGAGCAGTACTTC
TRBJ2-7,TRBD2,TRBV5-1,few,CASSFRPGGPEEQYF,TGCGCCAGCAGTTTCCGCCCGGGAGGGCCCGAGGAGCAGTACTTC
TRBJ1-1,TRBD1,TRBV20-1,many,CSADLNWDRGNTEAFF,TGCAGTGCCGACCTAAACTGGGACAGGGGGAACACTGAAGCTTTCTTT
TRBJ1-5,-,TRBV6-1,-,CASSEDTHQPQHF,TGTGCCAGCAGTGAAGACACCCATCAGCCCCAGCATTTT
TRBJ2-1,TRBD1,TRBV6-4,many,CASSTGTGEFEQFF,TGTGCCAGCAGTACCGGGACAGGGGAATTTGAGCAGTTCTTC
TRBJ2-1,TRBD2,TRBV12-3/TRBV12-4,many,CASSSSGRQPPYNEQFF,TGTGCCAGCAGTTCAAGCGGGAGGCAACCCCCCTACAATGAGCAGTTCTTC
TRBJ2-7,-,TRBV21-1,many,CASSKYGRGMPYEQYF,TGTGCCAGCAGCAAATATGGTCGGGGAATGCCCTACGAGCAGTACTTC
TRBJ1-6,-,TRBV6-1,few,CASSEGTALLPLHF,TGTGCCAGCAGTGAAGGGACAGCCCTTTTACCCCTCCACTTT
TRBJ2-2,TRBD1,TRBV11-2,few,CASSQRTGPGELFF,TGTGCCAGCAGCCAGCGGACAGGGCCCGGGGAGCTGTTTTTT
TRBJ2-3,TRBD2,TRBV29-1,few,CSVRSLLAAGDTQYF,TGCAGCGTCAGGTCCCTACTAGCGGCGGGAGATACGCAGTATTTT
TRBJ2-1,-,TRBV7-8,few,CASSLGLGFIDEQFF,TGTGCCAGCAGCCTAGGGCTAGGGTTCATCGATGAGCAGTTCTTC
TRBJ2-7,TRBD1,TRBV9,few,CASSVTGGAGYEQYF,TGTGCCAGCAGCGTAACAGGGGGCGCCGGATACGAGCAGTACTTC
TRBJ1-1,-,TRBV7-9,-,CASTKVMGNTEAFF,TGTGCCAGCACCAAAGTCATGGGGAACACTGAAGCTTTCTTT
TRBJ2-5,TRBD2,TRBV3-1,few,CASSHGTSGPSERETQYF,TGTGCCAGCAGCCATGGGACTAGCGGGCCCTCCGAGAGGGAGACCCAGTACTTC
TRBJ2-7,-,TRBV5-5,many,CASSYGEGGYEQYF,TGTGCCAGCAGCTACGGTGAAGGGGGCTACGAGCAGTACTTC
TRBJ2-1,TRBD2,TRBV27,-,CASSLMVGGRYNEQFF,TGTGCCAGCAGTTTAATGGTGGGAGGGAGGTACAATGAGCAGTTCTTC
TRBJ2-3,TRBD1,TRBV13,few,CASSARTGAADTQYF,TGTGCCAGCAGCGCTCGGACAGGGGCGGCAGATACGCAGTATTTT